This T cell receptor (beta chain) is drawn from a study of T-cell reconstitution after alpha-beta-depleted transplantation in children. This sample's TCRbeta library carried unique molecular identifier barcodes. TCRdb itself ran the PCR reads through MiXCR, one entry per CDR3 protein. This repertoire shows hundreds of thousands of distinct CDR3 sequences, roughly 8.2% found once; its top ten account for 5% to 8%. This clonotype was seen repeatedly, ten times or more. Its specificity is not known. Whole-study findings and limits: Alpha-beta T cells about two months after transplant reportedly derived from several hundred expanded graft clones. Newly made T cells mostly supplied T-cell counts and diversity one year after transplant. Surviving recipient T cells and thymic progenitors accounted for the high day-60 TCRbeta diversity observed in some patients.

Trimming shortened V by 3 bases and J by 5 bases, and 4 bases separated the two germline ends. CDR3 length: 11 amino acids. The sequencing here drew on PBMCs, mostly from graft donor cells, taken 180 days after TCRalphabeta/CD19-depleted stem cell transplant. This chain joins TRBV12-3 or TRBV12-4 and TRBJ1-1; D is ambiguous. The clonotype was recovered from a male patient under 18 who had a stem cell transplant for acute lymphoblastic leukemia, so the T cells may come from the graft donor. Here the CDR3 reads CASSFYTEAFF. The CDR3 DNA sequence: TGTGCCAGCAGTTTTTATACTGAAGCTTTCTTT.